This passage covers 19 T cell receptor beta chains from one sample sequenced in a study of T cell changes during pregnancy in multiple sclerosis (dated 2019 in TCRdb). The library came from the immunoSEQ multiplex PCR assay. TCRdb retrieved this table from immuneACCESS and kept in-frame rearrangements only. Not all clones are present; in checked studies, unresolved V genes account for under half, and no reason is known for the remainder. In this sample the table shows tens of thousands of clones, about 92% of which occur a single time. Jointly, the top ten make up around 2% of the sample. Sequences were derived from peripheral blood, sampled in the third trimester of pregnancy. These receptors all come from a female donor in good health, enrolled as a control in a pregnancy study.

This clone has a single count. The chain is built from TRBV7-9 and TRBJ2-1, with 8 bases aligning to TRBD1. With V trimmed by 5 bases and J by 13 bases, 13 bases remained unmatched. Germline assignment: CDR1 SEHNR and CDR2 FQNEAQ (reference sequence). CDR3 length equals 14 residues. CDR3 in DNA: TGTGCCAGCAGCCACCGGACAGGGCGCCTTAGTCAGTTCTTC. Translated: CASSHRTGRLSQFF.

This CDR3 is CASIGQGNSPLHF. The CDR3 DNA reads as TGTGCCAGTATTGGGCAGGGCAATTCACCCCTCCACTTT. This sequence joins TRBV19 and TRBJ1-6; D is possibly TRBD1 (5 bases). Germline CDR1 and CDR2: LNHDA and SQIVND (reference sequence). Trimming took off 7 bases at V and 7 bases at J, with 11 bases between the two ends. The CDR3 has 13 amino acids.

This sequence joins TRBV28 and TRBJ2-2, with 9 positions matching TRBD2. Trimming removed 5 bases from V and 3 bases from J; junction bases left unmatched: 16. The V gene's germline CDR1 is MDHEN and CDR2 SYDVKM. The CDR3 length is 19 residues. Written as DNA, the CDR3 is TGTGCCAGCAGTCCCGTTAGCGGGAGAGTAGGTGTCGACACCGGGGAGCTGTTTTTT. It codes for CASSPVSGRVGVDTGELFF.

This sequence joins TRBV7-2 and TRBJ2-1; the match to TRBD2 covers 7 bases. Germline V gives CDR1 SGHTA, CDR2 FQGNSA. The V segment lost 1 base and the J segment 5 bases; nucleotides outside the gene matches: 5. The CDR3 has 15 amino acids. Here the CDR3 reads CASSLDAGVHNEQFF. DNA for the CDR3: TGTGCCAGCAGCTTAGACGCGGGGGTCCACAATGAGCAGTTCTTC.

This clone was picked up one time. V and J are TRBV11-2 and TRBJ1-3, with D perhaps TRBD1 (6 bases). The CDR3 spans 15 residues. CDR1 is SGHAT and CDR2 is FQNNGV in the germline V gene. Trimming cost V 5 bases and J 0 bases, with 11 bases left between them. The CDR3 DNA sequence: TGTGCCAGCAGCCGGAGGACAGTCTCTGGAAACACCATATATTTT. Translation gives CASSRRTVSGNTIYF.

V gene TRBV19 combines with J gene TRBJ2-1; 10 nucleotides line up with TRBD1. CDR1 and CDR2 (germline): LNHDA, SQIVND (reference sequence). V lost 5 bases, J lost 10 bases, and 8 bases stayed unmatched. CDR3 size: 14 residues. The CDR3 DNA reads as TGTGCCAGTAGTGGCGGGACAGGGGAGTCCGAGCAGTTCTTC. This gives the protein CASSGGTGESEQFF.

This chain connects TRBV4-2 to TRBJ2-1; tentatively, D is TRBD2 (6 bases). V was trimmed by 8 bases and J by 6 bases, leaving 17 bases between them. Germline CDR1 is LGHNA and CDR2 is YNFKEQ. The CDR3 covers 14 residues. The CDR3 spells CASRIGRGSNEQFF. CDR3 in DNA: TGTGCCAGCCGGATTGGCCGGGGGTCCAATGAGCAGTTCTTC.

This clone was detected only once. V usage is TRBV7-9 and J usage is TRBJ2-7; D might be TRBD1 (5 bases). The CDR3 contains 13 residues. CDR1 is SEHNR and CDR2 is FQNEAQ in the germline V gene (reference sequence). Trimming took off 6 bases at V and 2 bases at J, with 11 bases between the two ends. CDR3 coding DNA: TGTGCCAGCAGTGCCCGACAGACCTACGAGCAGTACTTC. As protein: CASSARQTYEQYF.

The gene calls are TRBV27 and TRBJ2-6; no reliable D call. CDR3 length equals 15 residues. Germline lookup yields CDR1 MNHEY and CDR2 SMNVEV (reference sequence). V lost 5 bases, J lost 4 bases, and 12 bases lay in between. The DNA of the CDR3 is TGTGCCAGCAGTCGCACATCGTCAGGGGCCAACGTCCTGACTTTC. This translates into CASSRTSSGANVLTF.

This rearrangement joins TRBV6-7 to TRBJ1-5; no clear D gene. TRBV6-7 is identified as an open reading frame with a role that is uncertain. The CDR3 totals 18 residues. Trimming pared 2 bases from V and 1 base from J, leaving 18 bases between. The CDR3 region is CASSYPHRRSASNQPQHF. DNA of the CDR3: TGTGCCAGCAGTTACCCTCACCGGAGGAGCGCAAGCAATCAGCCCCAGCATTTT.

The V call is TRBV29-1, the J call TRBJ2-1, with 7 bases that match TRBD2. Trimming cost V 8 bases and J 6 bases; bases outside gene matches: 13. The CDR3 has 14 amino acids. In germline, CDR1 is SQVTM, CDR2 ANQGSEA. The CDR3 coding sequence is TGCAGCCTTCGCGGGAGAGGCCCCATCAATGAGCAGTTCTTC. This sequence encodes CSLRGRGPINEQFF.

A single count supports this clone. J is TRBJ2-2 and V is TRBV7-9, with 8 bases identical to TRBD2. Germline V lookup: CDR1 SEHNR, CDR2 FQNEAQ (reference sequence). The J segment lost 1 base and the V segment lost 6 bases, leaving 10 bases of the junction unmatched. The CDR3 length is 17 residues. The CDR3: CASRPPIRGGNTGELFF. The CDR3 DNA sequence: TGTGCCAGCAGACCCCCCATCCGGGGGGGGAACACCGGGGAGCTGTTTTTT.

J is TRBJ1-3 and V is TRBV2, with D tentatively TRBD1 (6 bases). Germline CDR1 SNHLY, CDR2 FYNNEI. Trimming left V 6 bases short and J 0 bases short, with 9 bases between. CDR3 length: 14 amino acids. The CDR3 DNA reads TGTGCCAGCAGGACGGACAGCTCTGGAAACACCATATATTTT. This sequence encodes CASRTDSSGNTIYF.

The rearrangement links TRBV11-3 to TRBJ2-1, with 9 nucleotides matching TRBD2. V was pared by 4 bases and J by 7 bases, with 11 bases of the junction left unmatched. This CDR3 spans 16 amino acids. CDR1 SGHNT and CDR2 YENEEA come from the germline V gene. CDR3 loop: CASSSISGGPGNEQFF. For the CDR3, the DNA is TGTGCCAGCAGCTCCATTAGCGGGGGCCCAGGGAATGAGCAGTTCTTC.

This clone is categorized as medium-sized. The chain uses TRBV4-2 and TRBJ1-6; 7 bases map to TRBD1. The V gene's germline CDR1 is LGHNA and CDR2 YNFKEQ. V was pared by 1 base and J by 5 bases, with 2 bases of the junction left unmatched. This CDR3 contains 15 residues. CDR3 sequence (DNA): TGTGCCAGCAGCCAAGGGGGGACAGATAATTCACCCCTCCACTTT. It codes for CASSQGGTDNSPLHF.

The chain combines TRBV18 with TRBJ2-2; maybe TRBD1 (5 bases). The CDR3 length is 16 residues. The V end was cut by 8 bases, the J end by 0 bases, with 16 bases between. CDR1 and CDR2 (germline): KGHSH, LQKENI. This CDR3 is CASPTSQGTNTGELFF. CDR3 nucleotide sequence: TGTGCCAGCCCAACTTCCCAGGGAACGAACACCGGGGAGCTGTTTTTT.

The CDR3 reads CASSLSAGLAFNEQFF. The CDR3 coding sequence is TGTGCCAGCAGCTTAAGTGCTGGACTAGCCTTCAATGAGCAGTTCTTC. The chain joins TRBV7-9 to TRBJ2-1, with 8 bases that match TRBD2. Germline values: CDR1 SEHNR, CDR2 FQNEAQ (reference sequence). The trim removed 2 bases at V and 6 bases at J, leaving 9 bases unmatched. This CDR3 comprises 16 residues.

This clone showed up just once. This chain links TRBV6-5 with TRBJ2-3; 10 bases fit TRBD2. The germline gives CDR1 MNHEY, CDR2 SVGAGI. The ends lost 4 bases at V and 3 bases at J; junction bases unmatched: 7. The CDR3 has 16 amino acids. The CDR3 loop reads CASSFASGRGTDTQYF. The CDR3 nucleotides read TGTGCCAGCAGTTTCGCTAGCGGGAGAGGGACAGATACGCAGTATTTT.

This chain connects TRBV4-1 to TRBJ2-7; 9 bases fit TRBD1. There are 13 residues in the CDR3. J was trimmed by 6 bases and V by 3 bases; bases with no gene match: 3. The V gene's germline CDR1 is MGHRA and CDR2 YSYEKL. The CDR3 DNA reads TGCGCCAGCAGCCAGGGGACAGGGACCGAGCAGTACTTC. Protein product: CASSQGTGTEQYF.